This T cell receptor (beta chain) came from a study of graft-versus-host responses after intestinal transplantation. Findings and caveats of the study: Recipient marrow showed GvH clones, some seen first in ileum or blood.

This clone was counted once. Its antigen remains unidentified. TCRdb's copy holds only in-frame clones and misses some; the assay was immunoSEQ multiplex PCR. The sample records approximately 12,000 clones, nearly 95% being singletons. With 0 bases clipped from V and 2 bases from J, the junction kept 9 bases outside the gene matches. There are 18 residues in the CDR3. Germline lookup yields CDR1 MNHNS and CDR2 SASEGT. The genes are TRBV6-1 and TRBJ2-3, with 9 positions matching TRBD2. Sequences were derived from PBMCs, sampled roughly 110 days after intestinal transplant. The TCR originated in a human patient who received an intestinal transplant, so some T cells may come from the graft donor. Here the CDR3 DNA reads TGTGCCAGCAGTGAAGCTCGTCTAGCGGGATGGCCCACAGATACGCAGTATTTT. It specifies CASSEARLAGWPTDTQYF.